This T cell receptor (beta chain) was found in a study of radiation and T cells in renal cell carcinoma. Germline CDR1 and CDR2: SGHTA and FQGNSA. This CDR3 spans 12 amino acids. V lost 3 bases, J lost 5 bases, and 8 bases lay in between. Clones were read by immunoSEQ multiplex PCR, and TCRdb kept only the in-frame ones, dropping some. The data hold more than 120,000 clones, with around 88% observed a single time. The study's findings and limits: Top tumor clonotypes rose in blood 2 weeks post-radiation, then contracted. Baseline intratumoral clonotype presence is unknown without pretreatment biopsies.

In the case of this clone: The antigen remains unidentified.

Sample time point: blood 4 weeks post-SBRT, at nephrectomy. Stated treatment: 15 Gy SBRT to primary tumor, nephrectomy 4 weeks later. Nephrectomy followed 15 Gy stereotactic body radiation by 4 weeks. The chain recombines TRBV7-2 with TRBJ2-7; D is uncertain. Sequencing used blood, obtained from a patient whose treatment included radiotherapy and nephrectomy. This TCR was recovered from a woman aged 45-65 years with renal cell carcinoma. The CDR3 region is CASSLSLNEQYF. CDR3 nucleotide sequence: TGTGCCAGCAGCTTGTCCCTTAACGAGCAGTACTTC.